Detailed here is one T cell receptor beta chain. A multiplex PCR was run with 60 Vbeta primers and 13 Jbeta primers. Clones were sequenced by immunoSEQ multiplex PCR, and TCRdb holds only the in-frame ones, with some missing. The table records 100,000 to 150,000 clones, over 9.5% of them present only once. V was pared by 5 bases and J by 9 bases, with 14 bases between. Germline CDR1 and CDR2: LNHNV and YYDKDF (reference sequence). The CDR3 is made up of 13 amino acids. This record comes from a study of cytomegalovirus exposure and HLA in healthy donors. Study details: A previous analysis identified approximately 110 million unique TCR beta sequences derived from approximately 190 million T cells.

V usage is TRBV15 and J usage is TRBJ2-1; D unresolved. The TCR comes from a woman younger than 30 in good health and CMV-seropositive. Sequenced sample: PBMCs. CDR3 in DNA: TGTGCCACCAGCTCTCAGAGGTGGATTGAGCAGTTCTTC. Amino acids: CATSSQRWIEQFF.